This TCR beta chain was observed in a study of blood T cell repertoires in COVID-19. Germline V gene sequence: CDR1 SGHRS, CDR2 YFSETQ. This CDR3 region has 16 residues. The V and J ends lost 4 bases and 2 bases, in that order; junction bases with no gene match: 9. TCRdb keeps only in-frame clones here, not all; method: immunoSEQ multiplex PCR. The sample carries fewer than 350,000 clones, 88% recorded once. This sequence joins TRBV5-1 and TRBJ2-3; 8 nucleotides align to TRBD2. Material: PBMCs or T cells enriched from blood (not recorded which). This clonotype was sampled from a woman in her 30s who had been exposed to COVID-19. Written as DNA, the CDR3 is TGCGCCAGCAGCCCGGCTGCTAGCGGGTTCACAGATACGCAGTATTTT. This gives the protein CASSPAASGFTDTQYF. The entire variable domain, with the rest obtained from reference TRBV5-1 and TRBJ2-3, is as follows: KAGVTQTPRYLIKTRGQQVTLSCSPISGHRSVSWYQQTPGQGLQFLFEYFSETQRNKGNFPGRFSGRQFSNSRSEMNVSTLELGDSALYLCASSPAASGFTDTQYFGPGTRLTVL.